Below, one T cell receptor beta chain is given with its context. This sample is part of a study of blood T cell repertoires in COVID-19. From germline, CDR1 is SNHLY and CDR2 FYNNEI. The CDR3 is made up of 18 amino acids. With V trimmed by 4 bases and J by 5 bases, 19 bases remained unmatched. TCRdb's copy holds only in-frame clones and misses some; the assay was immunoSEQ multiplex PCR. The data hold under 350,000 clones, with approximately 84% observed a single time. The V gene is TRBV2, the J gene TRBJ2-7, with 8 bases aligning to TRBD1. The sequenced sample was PBMCs or T cells enriched from blood (not recorded which). This receptor was obtained from a man aged 25-45 years who had recovered from COVID-19. The CDR3 loop is CASSGEGRGPVGVDEQYF. CDR3 bases: TGTGCCAGCAGTGGGGAAGGCAGGGGGCCCGTAGGGGTTGACGAGCAGTACTTC.